One and the same sample provided the 2 T cell receptor beta chains below, sequenced in a study of vaccination effects on CD4 cells after COVID-19. Prior to sequencing, the ViraFEST assay stimulated PBMC with viral peptide pools, which expanded the antigen-specific CD4+ T cells. On approximately day 9 of culture, CD4+ T cells were separated out. Vaccination of participants consisted of two doses of either the BNT162b2 or mRNA-1273 vaccine. Method: immunoSEQ multiplex PCR; TCRdb's copy keeps in-frame clones and lacks some. The table lists about 31,000 clones, almost 75% of them singletons. These TCRs' antigens remain unknown. This specimen was CD4+ T cells from PBMCs cultured with HCoV-229E spike peptides, taken after COVID-19 vaccination. All receptors come from a human donor who received a COVID-19 vaccine.

This clone turned up a few times. The chain couples TRBV19 to TRBJ2-7, with 7 positions matching TRBD1. The CDR3 contains 12 residues. Losses at the gene ends were 7 bases for V and 4 bases for J; bases not matched to a gene: 4. The germline gives CDR1 LNHDA, CDR2 SQIVND (reference sequence). The CDR3 bases are TGTGCCAGTATGGGACAGCTATACGAGCAGTACTTC. Protein product: CASMGQLYEQYF.

This chain uses TRBV2 with TRBJ1-1, with TRBD1 matching 7 bases. The CDR3 loop spans 13 amino acids. V gave up 4 bases and J gave up 5 bases; unmatched junction bases: 4. Germline CDR1 SNHLY, CDR2 FYNNEI. The CDR3 loop reads CASSGDRVTEAFF. Written as DNA, the CDR3 is TGTGCCAGCAGTGGGGACAGAGTAACTGAAGCTTTCTTT.